Given below is one T cell receptor (beta chain) in context. This sample was taken from a study of blood T cell repertoires in COVID-19. Study-level background: Whether acute or convalescent, the COVID-19 samples came from the United States, Italy and Spain.

Clones were read by immunoSEQ multiplex PCR, and TCRdb kept only the in-frame ones, dropping some. The profile shows about 310,000 clones, about 87% of them singletons. CDR1 is SGDLS, CDR2 YYNGEE, per germline. This CDR3 has 12 amino acids. Trimming left V 1 base short and J 12 bases short, with 14 bases between. Living in 20 to 30 US areas, the participants were between 18 and 89 years of age. Which cohort a participant joined came from the clinical history participants gave. This chain uses TRBV9 with TRBJ2-7; D is perhaps TRBD2 (6 bases). Material: PBMCs or T cells enriched from blood (not recorded which). This receptor was taken from a woman between 18 and 30 years old who had recovered from COVID-19. CDR3 region: CASSVLGGNLYF. CDR3 sequence (DNA): TGTGCCAGCAGCGTACTTGGCGGGAATTTGTACTTC.